This T cell receptor (beta chain) was sequenced in a study of T cell responses to AZD1222 COVID-19 vaccine. As to this clone: The antigen remains unidentified.

Profiled with immunoSEQ multiplex PCR; TCRdb holds only in-frame clones, not every one. The table has about 100,000 clones, around nine tenths seen once. Study observations and caveats: The donor group comprised mostly white British people and more females; the analysis possibly underestimated clonal diversity. Spike-specific TCR depth and breadth grew after two AZD1222 doses.

The sequencing used peripheral blood, collected 28 days after the second dose of the MenACWY control vaccine. The clonotype originates from an adult who received the MenACWY meningococcal vaccine as a control.

The DNA of the CDR3 is TGTGCCAGCAGCGTAGAACCCTTGAACACTGAAGCTTTCTTT. The encoded protein is CASSVEPLNTEAFF. This chain uses TRBV9 with TRBJ1-1; no clear D gene. Trimming left V 0 bases short and J 0 bases short, with 6 bases between. The CDR3 covers 14 residues. Per the germline V gene, CDR1 is SGDLS and CDR2 is YYNGEE. Complete variable domain (other parts from reference TRBV9 and TRBJ1-1): DSGVTQTPKHLITATGQRVTLRCSPRSGDLSVYWYQQSLDQGLQFLIQYYNGEERAKGNILERFSAQQFPDLHSELNLSSLELGDSALYFCASSVEPLNTEAFFGQGTRLTVV.